This T cell receptor beta chain was sequenced in a study of Ad26.COV2.S vaccination and SARS-CoV-2 variants (dated by TCRdb to the early 2020s). About the investigation overall: Vaccine-arm donors came from COV1001, a multicentre, randomized, double-blind, placebo-controlled phase I-IIa trial of Ad26.COV2.S in healthy adults. Ad26.COV2.S was administered intramuscularly at 5 x 10^10 or 1 x 10^11 viral particles, either as a single shot or as two shots given 56 days apart. Sequencing of the TCRbeta repertoire served to evaluate the specificity and breadth of SARS-CoV-2-reactive T cell receptors following Ad26.COV2.S vaccination. The TCR-sequenced set comprised approximately 32 samples: some 20 Ad26.COV2.S vaccine recipients, 5 placebo recipients and 8 SARS-CoV-2 convalescent individuals. Participants in the trial were split at random into five groups of five each, receiving low-dose or high-dose Ad26.COV2.S once or twice, or else placebo on both occasions. Throughout the experiments and outcome assessment, investigators stayed blinded to trial group allocation.

This specimen's treatment or condition label, per the study, means: roughly 18 received Ad26.COV2.S at low or high dose, single or two shots; about five received placebo; per-sample allocation not given. Repertoires of vaccine and placebo recipients were sequenced from samples collected on day 63 after the first injection. Between 29 July and 7 August 2020, Cohort 1b enrolled about 27 adults aged 18-55 years at one site in Boston, USA. Ad26.COV2.S was a replication-incompetent adenovirus type 26 vector expressing a prefusion-stabilized SARS-CoV-2 spike protein from the original Wuhan strain. V lost 3 bases and J lost 4 bases; the stretch between them is 12 bases long. The cysteine opens and the phenylalanine closes a CDR3 of 14 amino acids. The entry retains the CDR3 DNA only, 42 bases that are in frame from base 1. From a lookup of the germline V gene, CDR1 and CDR2 are SGHNT and YENEEA. Overall results and qualifications from the work: Vaccine and placebo recipients had comparable non-spike TCR breadth, which fits with the vaccine containing only spike. The study was not powered for comparison of responses between vaccine doses or regimens. Substantial breadth of spike-specific CD8+ and CD4+ T cell responses was reported after vaccination. Higher spike-specific TCR breadth was observed in Ad26.COV2.S recipients than in placebo recipients (P = 0.0014). The authors noted that total T cell responses may have been underestimated by the TCR breadth and depth analyses.

The immunoSEQ Assay was used to sequence TCRbeta CDR3 regions. After extraction, genomic DNA underwent amplification by bias-controlled multiplex PCR, followed by high-throughput sequencing. On the study's bioinformatics: To quantify the absolute abundance of each unique TCRbeta CDR3 region, sequences were collapsed and filtered. T cell fraction was estimated by normalizing TCRbeta template counts to usable DNA, which was measured by amplifying reference genes present in all nucleated cells. Repertoire TCRs were annotated as SARS-CoV-2-specific when V gene, CDR3 amino acid sequence and J gene were exactly matched to a known reactive TCR set. The reference SARS-CoV-2 TCR set came from MIRA and was filtered for enrichment in COVID-19-positive ImmuneCODE repertoires, removing public or cross-reactive TCRs. Using the MIRA antigens, annotated TCRs were further analysed by specific ORF or by position within an ORF. Breadth was defined as annotated unique rearrangements over total unique productive rearrangements; depth was the summed frequency of those rearrangements. Two-sided Wilcoxon rank-sum tests were applied when comparing TCR breadth between groups. Entries here come from immuneACCESS through TCRdb and include only in-frame sequences with V and J called. Some clones fail to appear in such tables; in the studies checked, an unresolved V gene covers under half of the shortfall, and the cause of the remainder is unknown. V, J and clone size are those of that table, while D and trimming were read from the DNA. The sample table lists about 680,000 clones, roughly 90% of them with a count of one. The ten most abundant clones make up 1.5% of the sample.

This clone has a single count. No cognate antigen has been identified for it. Per-nucleotide qualities are absent, and no much larger clonotype sits a single base away. This TCR was sampled from a person between 18 and 59 years old who received the Ad26.COV2.S COVID-19 vaccine or a placebo. The starting material was peripheral blood, obtained in a trial of Ad26.COV2.S vaccine versus placebo. The rearranged chain carries TRBV11-3 and TRBJ2-5; the D gene cannot be resolved reliably. The nucleotides read TGTGCCAGCAGCTTCGGGCCTACGGGAGAGACCCAGTACTTC. Translated, it reads CASSFGPTGETQYF.